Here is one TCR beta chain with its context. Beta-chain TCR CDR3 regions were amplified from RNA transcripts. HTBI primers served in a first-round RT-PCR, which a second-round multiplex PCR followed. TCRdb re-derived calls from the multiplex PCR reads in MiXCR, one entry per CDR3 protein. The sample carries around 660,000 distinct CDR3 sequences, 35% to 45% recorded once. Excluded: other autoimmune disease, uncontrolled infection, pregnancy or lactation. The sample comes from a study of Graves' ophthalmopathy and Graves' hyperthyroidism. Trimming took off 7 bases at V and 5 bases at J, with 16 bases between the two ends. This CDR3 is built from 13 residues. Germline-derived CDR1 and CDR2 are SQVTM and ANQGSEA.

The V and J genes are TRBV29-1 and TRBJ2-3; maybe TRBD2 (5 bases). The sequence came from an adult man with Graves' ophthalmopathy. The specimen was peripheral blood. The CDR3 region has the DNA TGCAGCGGTCCGTGCGGGCTTGGAGATACGCAGTATTTT. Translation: CSGPCGLGDTQYF.